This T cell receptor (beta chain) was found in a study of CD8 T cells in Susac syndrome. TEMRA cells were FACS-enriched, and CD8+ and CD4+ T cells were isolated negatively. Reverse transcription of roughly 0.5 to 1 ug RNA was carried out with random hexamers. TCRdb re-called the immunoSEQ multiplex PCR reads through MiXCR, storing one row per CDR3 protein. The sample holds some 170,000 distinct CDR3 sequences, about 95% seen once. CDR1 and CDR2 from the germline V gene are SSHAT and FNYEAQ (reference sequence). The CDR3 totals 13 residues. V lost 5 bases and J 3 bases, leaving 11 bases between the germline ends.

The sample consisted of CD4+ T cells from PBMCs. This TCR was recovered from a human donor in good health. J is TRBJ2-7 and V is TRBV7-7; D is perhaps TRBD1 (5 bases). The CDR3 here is CASSPGLRYEQYF. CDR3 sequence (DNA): TGTGCCAGCAGCCCAGGGCTCCGCTACGAGCAGTACTTC.